This T cell receptor beta chain was sequenced during a study of blood T cells in healthy people across ages. Trimming shortened V by 9 bases and J by 2 bases, and 14 bases separated the two germline ends. The CDR3 length is 13 residues. CDR1 ENHRY and CDR2 SYGVKD come from the germline V gene. Next came a second PCR, run for roughly 6 to 11 cycles, which used a sample-barcoded 5' primer along with a J-beta primer mix. MiXCR was run by TCRdb on the 5' RACE reads, yielding one entry per CDR3 protein. This sample has 800,000 to 1,300,000 distinct CDR3 sequences; approximately 25% occur once, and the top ten carry around 0.75%. The sample was also reused in another study, on T cells of mothers and their children.

Sequenced material: blood. The chain carries TRBV10-3 and TRBJ2-7, with a possible D match to TRBD2 (5 bases). The receptor was derived from a girl aged 2 to 9 in good health. The CDR3 coding sequence is TGTGCCATGGCTAGCCCCAATACCTACGAGCAGTACTTC. Translating gives CAMASPNTYEQYF.